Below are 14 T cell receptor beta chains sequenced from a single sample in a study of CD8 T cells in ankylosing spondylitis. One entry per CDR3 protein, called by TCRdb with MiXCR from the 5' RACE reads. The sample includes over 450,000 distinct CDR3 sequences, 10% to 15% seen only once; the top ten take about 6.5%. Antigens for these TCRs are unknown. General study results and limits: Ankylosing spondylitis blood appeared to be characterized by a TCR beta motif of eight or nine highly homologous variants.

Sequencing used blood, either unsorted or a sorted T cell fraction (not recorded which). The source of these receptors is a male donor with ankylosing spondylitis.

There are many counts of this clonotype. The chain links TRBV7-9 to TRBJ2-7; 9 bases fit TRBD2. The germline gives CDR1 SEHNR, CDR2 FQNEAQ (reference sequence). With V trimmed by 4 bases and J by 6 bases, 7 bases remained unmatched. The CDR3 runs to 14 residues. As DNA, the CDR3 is TGTGCCAGCAGCTCTCGAATAGCGGGAGCCGAGCAGTACTTC. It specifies CASSSRIAGAEQYF.

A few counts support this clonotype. For the CDR3, the DNA is TGTGCCAGCAGTGGCCGGGACAGGGCCGATGATACGCAGTATTTT. This translates into CASSGRDRADDTQYF. The rearrangement uses TRBV27 and TRBJ2-3, with 9 bases lining up with TRBD1. V lost 5 bases and J lost 6; bases outside the gene matches: 9. Germline CDR1 is MNHEY and CDR2 is SMNVEV (reference sequence). This CDR3 has 15 amino acids.

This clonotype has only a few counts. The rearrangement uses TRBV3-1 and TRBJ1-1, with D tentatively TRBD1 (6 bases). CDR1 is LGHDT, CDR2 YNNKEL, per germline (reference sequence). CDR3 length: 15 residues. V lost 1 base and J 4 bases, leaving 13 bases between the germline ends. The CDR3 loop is CASSQGRGLATEAFF. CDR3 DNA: TGTGCCAGCAGCCAAGGGCGGGGGCTGGCCACTGAAGCTTTCTTT.

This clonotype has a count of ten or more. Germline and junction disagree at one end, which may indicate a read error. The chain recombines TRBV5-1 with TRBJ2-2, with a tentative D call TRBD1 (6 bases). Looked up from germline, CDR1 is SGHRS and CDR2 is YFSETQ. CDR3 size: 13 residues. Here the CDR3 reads CASSGQNPGELFF. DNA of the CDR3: TGCGCCAGCAGCGGACAGAACCCCGGGGAGCTGTTTTTT.

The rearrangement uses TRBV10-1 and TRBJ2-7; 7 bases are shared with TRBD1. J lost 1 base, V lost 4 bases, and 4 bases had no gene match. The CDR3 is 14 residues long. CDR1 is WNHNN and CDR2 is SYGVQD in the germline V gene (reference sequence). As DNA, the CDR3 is TGCGCCAGCAGTGTTTGGGACAGATCCTACGAGCAGTACGTC. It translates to CASSVWDRSYEQYV.

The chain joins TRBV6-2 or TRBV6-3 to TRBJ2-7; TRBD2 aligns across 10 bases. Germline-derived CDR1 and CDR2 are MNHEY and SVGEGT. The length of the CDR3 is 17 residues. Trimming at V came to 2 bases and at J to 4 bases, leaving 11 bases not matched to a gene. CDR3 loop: CASSYTQGLAAVYEQYF. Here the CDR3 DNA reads TGTGCCAGCAGTTACACTCAAGGACTAGCGGCCGTGTACGAGCAGTACTTC.

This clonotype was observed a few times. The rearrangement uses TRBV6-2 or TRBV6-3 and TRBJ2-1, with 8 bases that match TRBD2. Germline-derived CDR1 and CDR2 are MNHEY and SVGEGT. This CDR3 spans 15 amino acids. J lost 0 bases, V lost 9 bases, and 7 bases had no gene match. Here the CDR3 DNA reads TGTGCCAGTGCCTCGGCGGGGGGCTCCTACAATGAGCAGTTCTTC. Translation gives CASASAGGSYNEQFF.

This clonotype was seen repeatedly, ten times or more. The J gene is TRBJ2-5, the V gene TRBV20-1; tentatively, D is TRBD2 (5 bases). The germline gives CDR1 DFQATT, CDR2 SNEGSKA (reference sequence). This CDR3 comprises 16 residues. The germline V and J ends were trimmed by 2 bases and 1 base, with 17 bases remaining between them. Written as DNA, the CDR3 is TGCAGTGCTAGATCGCAACTAGACTCCACCCAAGAGACCCAGTACTTC. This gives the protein CSARSQLDSTQETQYF.

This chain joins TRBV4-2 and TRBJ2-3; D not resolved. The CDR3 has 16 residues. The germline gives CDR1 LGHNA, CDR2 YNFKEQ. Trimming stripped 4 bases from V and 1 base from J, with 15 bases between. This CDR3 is CASSPPGPGGTDTQYF. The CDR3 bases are TGTGCCAGCAGCCCTCCGGGCCCCGGTGGCACAGATACGCAGTATTTT.

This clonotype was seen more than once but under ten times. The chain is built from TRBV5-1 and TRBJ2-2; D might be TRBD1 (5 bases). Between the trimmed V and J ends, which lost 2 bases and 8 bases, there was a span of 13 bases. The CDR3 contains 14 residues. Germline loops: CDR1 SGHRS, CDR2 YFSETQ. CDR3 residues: CASSFLQAPGELFF. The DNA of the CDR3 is TGCGCCAGCAGCTTCCTACAGGCTCCAGGGGAGCTGTTTTTT.

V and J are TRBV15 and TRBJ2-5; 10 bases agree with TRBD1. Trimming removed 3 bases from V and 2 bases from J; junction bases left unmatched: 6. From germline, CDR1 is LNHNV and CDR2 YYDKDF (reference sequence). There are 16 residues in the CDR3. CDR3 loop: CATSRGSGQGQETQYF. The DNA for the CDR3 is TGTGCCACCAGCAGGGGCTCGGGACAGGGGCAAGAGACCCAGTACTTC.

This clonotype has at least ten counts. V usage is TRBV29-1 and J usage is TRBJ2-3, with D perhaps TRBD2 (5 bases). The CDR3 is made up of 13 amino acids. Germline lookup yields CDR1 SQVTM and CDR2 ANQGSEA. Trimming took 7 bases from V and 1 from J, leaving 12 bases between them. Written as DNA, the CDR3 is TGCAGCGCAACCGAGGGCGGCACAGATACGCAGTATTTT. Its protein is CSATEGGTDTQYF.

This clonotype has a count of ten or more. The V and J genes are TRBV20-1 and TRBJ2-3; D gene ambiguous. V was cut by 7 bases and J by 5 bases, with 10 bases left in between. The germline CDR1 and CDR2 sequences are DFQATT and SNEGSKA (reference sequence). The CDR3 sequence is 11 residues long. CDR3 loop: CSVTPEDTQYF. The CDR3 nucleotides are TGCAGTGTCACCCCTGAAGATACGCAGTATTTT.

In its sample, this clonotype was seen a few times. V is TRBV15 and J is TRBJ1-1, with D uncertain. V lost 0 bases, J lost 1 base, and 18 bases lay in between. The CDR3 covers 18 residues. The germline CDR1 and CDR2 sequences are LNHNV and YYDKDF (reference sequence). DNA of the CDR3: TGTGCCACCAGCAGAGATTTGTCAGGAGGCCGGCAGAACACTGAAGCTTTCTTT. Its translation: CATSRDLSGGRQNTEAFF.